This T cell receptor (beta chain) was profiled in a study of siplizumab effects on memory and regulatory T cells (dated by TCRdb to the late 2010s). In terms of the full investigation: The effect of the anti-CD2 antibody siplizumab on alloreactive T-cell subsets was examined in allogeneic mixed lymphocyte reactions constructed from human PBMCs. General study outcomes and caveats: For roughly 80-96% of proliferating CD4+ or CD8+ clones, no naive or memory phenotype could be assigned. The cumulative frequency of alloreactive sequences that could be traced back to unstimulated CD4+ memory T cells was significantly reduced by siplizumab. Among mappable alloreactive CD4+ clones, an average Treg-derived fraction of roughly 69% was observed with siplizumab, compared with 26.9% in control reactions. Sequences below about 10^-5 frequency were poorly captured, so only a minor fraction of alloreactive clones could be mapped to unstimulated subsets. No functional confirmation was obtained for the suppressive function of proliferating Tregs from siplizumab cultures. Unstimulated naive T cells appeared more diverse than memory T cells, and naive cells seemed to contribute substantially to the alloresponse.

Regarding this clone: Its antigen is still unknown. No base-level quality is on record; no much larger clone is a single base apart.

CDR3 length: 12 amino acids, cysteine to phenylalanine. Of all the DNA, just the CDR3 is kept, 36 bases in frame from base 1. The germline ends are 13 bases apart after V is trimmed by 7 bases and J by 5 bases. As encoded in the germline V gene, CDR1 is SQVTM while CDR2 is ANQGSEA. Sorted unstimulated T cells, along with proliferating T cells recovered from mixed lymphocyte reactions, underwent TCRbeta CDR3 sequencing. Fresh whole blood from ten HLA-typed healthy donors was used as the source from which PBMCs were isolated. To map where alloreactive clones came from, CD4+ non-regulatory T cells in the unstimulated state were FACS-sorted. The library relied on the immunoSEQ multiplex PCR assay. Approximately 93,000 TCR templates per sample were assayed by the deep sequencing platform. Genomic DNA extracted from sorted T cells was used for TCRbeta CDR3 sequencing. Per the original workflow: The R programming language was used for the clonal analysis of the TCRbeta CDR3 data. Comparing unstimulated samples against CFSE-low samples taken after the reaction was how alloreactive CD4+ and CD8+ clones were defined. Regulatory or non-regulatory origin was assigned to alloreactive CD4+ clones by matching of sequences to sorted unstimulated Treg and non-Treg repertoires. TCRdb mirrors the immuneACCESS table, restricted to in-frame sequences. Some clones are absent from its copies; in checked studies, under half trace to an unresolved V gene, and the reason for the others is unknown. Clone size and V and J calls were adopted from that table, with D and trimming inferred from the DNA. For this sample the table gives approximately 100,000 clones, of which 90% to 95% were detected only once. The ten largest clones add up to roughly 0.17% of the sample.

The sequenced material came from non-Treg CD4+ T cells sorted from blood. What the cell subset or site label conveys for this sample: FACS-sorted unstimulated CD4+ non-regulatory T cells. The chain was built from TRBV29-1 and TRBJ2-3, with the D segment identity uncertain. This receptor was taken from a human donor in good health. The nucleotides are TGCAGCGCTGCCCCCGAACTAGATACGCAGTATTTT. Its product reads: CSAAPELDTQYF.